This is a list of T cell receptor beta chains from one sample in a study of OX40 agonist ivuxolimab in advanced cancers. Assay used: immunoSEQ multiplex PCR; TCRdb lists only in-frame clones, some missing. The sample includes about 46,000 clones, 80% of them seen just once. Source: CD4+ or CD8+ T cells sorted from blood, taken in a trial of the OX40 agonist ivuxolimab. The receptors shown here come from an adult with an advanced solid tumor such as melanoma, head and neck, liver or kidney cancer. The conserved cysteine and the conserved F or W are not part of the CDR3 here. Fields, in order: V gene, J gene, CDR3 protein.

V gene: TRBV5-4
J gene: TRBJ2-1
CDR3 protein: ASSGRTGSYNEQF

V gene: TRBV28
J gene: TRBJ1-1
CDR3 protein: ASSPSGEGNTEAF

V gene: TRBV9
J gene: TRBJ1-1
CDR3 protein: ASSVGTGGTEAF

V gene: TRBV5-6
J gene: TRBJ2-7
CDR3 protein: ASSTGTSDRGGYEQY

V gene: TRBV7-2
J gene: TRBJ1-5
CDR3 protein: ASSLGTGTNQPQH

V gene: TRBV19
J gene: TRBJ2-3
CDR3 protein: ASAVSDNTDTQY

V gene: TRBV13
J gene: TRBJ1-2
CDR3 protein: ASSLDRAGGYT

V gene: TRBV10-3
J gene: TRBJ1-2
CDR3 protein: ATGTGSEANYGYT

V gene: TRBV4-1
J gene: TRBJ2-3
CDR3 protein: ASSQGRGPRGDTQY

V gene: TRBV7-9
J gene: TRBJ2-5
CDR3 protein: ASSLFRGGKIQETQY

V gene: TRBV5-1
J gene: TRBJ1-1
CDR3 protein: ASSLKDMNTEAF

V gene: TRBV4-3
J gene: TRBJ2-7
CDR3 protein: ASSQGVSTYEQY

V gene: TRBV5-1
J gene: TRBJ1-2
CDR3 protein: ASSLGTATGYT

V gene: TRBV4-3
J gene: TRBJ1-5
CDR3 protein: ASSQDRGLGPQH

V gene: TRBV7-9
J gene: TRBJ2-6
CDR3 protein: ASSSPRDRVTGANVLT

V gene: TRBV6-1
J gene: TRBJ2-2
CDR3 protein: ASSLTSGRTGELF

V gene: TRBV28
J gene: TRBJ2-7
CDR3 protein: ASSLGGFPYEQY

V gene: TRBV28
J gene: TRBJ1-2
CDR3 protein: ASADRGYGYT

V gene: TRBV4-3
J gene: TRBJ1-2
CDR3 protein: ASSQGGTANYGYT

V gene: TRBV27
J gene: TRBJ1-2
CDR3 protein: ASSFTGGRGYT

V gene: TRBV27
J gene: TRBJ2-2
CDR3 protein: ASRGLAGNTGELF

V gene: TRBV2
J gene: TRBJ2-3
CDR3 protein: ASSFARSTDTQY

V gene: TRBV4-1
J gene: TRBJ1-1
CDR3 protein: ASSHPGGNTEAF

V gene: TRBV7-2
J gene: TRBJ2-2
CDR3 protein: ASTPWRDTGELF

V gene: TRBV19
J gene: TRBJ2-1
CDR3 protein: ASSIDGTGSYNEQF

V gene: TRBV6-6
J gene: TRBJ2-7
CDR3 protein: ASSYSRDSPYEQY

V gene: TRBV7-9
J gene: TRBJ2-3
CDR3 protein: ASSLRTGGAADTQY

V gene: TRBV6-1
J gene: TRBJ2-3
CDR3 protein: ASSERTGEGWNTQY

V gene: TRBV7-6
J gene: TRBJ2-5
CDR3 protein: ASSPQGHKGETQY

V gene: TRBV4-3
J gene: TRBJ1-2
CDR3 protein: ASSQGRTAYGYT

V gene: TRBV27
J gene: TRBJ2-3
CDR3 protein: ASSPRRGTDTQY